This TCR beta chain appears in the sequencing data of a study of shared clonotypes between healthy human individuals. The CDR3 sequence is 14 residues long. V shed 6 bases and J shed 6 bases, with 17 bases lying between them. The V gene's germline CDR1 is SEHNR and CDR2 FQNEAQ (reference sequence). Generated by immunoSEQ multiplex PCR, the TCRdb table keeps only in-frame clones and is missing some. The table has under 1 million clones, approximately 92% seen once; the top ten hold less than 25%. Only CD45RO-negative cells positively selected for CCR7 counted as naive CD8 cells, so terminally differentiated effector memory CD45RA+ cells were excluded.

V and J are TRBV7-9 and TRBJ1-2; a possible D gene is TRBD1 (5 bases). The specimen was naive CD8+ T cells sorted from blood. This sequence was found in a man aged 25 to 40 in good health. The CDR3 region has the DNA TGTGCCAGCAGGCCGCCGCAGGGCCTTGATGGCTACACCTTC. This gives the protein CASRPPQGLDGYTF.